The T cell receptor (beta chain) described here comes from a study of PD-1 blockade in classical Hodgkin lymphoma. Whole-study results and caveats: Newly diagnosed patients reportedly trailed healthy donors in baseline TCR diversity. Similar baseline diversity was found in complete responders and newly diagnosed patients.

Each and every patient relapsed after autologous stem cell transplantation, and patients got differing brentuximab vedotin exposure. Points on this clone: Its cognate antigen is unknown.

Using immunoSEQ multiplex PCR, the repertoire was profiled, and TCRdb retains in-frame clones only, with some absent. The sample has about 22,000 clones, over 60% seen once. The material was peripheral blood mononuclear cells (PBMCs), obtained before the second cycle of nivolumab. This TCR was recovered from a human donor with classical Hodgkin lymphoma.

CDR3 sequence reads: CASSVLAAAQVIEQFF. The CDR3 coding sequence is TGTGCCAGCAGCGTACTAGCGGCAGCTCAGGTGATTGAGCAGTTCTTC. The chain uses TRBV9 and TRBJ2-1; 7 bases map to TRBD2. Germline CDR1 and CDR2: SGDLS and YYNGEE. The J segment lost 9 bases and the V segment lost 1 base, leaving 13 bases of the junction unmatched. The CDR3 runs to 16 residues.